The 32 T cell receptor beta chains below come from one sample, sequenced in a study of cytomegalovirus exposure and HLA in healthy donors. PCR amplification relied on 60 Vbeta primers (plus 13 Jbeta primers). Using immunoSEQ multiplex PCR, the repertoire was profiled, and TCRdb retains in-frame clones only, with some absent. The sample holds 180,000 or so clones, approximately 77% seen once. The material sequenced was PBMCs. All receptors come from a male donor in good health and CMV-seronegative.

The rearrangement uses TRBV6-6 and TRBJ1-4; the match to TRBD1 covers 9 bases. The CDR3 loop spans 13 amino acids. Germline V gene sequence: CDR1 MNHNY, CDR2 SVGAGI (reference sequence). Losses at the gene ends were 9 bases for V and 7 bases for J; bases not matched to a gene: 6. Written as DNA, the CDR3 is TGTGCCAGTCGACAGGGGGAATTTGAAAAACTGTTTTTT. Translation: CASRQGEFEKLFF.

The chain links TRBV7-9 to TRBJ1-2, with 8 positions matching TRBD1. The germline V gene has CDR1 SEHNR and CDR2 FQNEAQ (reference sequence). The CDR3 is 15 residues long. V lost 2 bases and J lost 8; bases outside the gene matches: 10. In DNA form, the CDR3 reads TGTGCCAGCAGCTTAATTTCTTATGACAGGGGCGGCTACACCTTC. It codes for CASSLISYDRGGYTF.

This chain links TRBV30 with TRBJ2-7, with TRBD1 as a possible D gene (6 bases). Trimming removed 1 base at V and 2 bases at J, with 12 bases between. Germline CDR1 is GTSNPN and CDR2 is SVGIG (reference sequence). This CDR3 is 14 amino acids long. CDR3 amino acids: CAWSGSGVPYEQYF. In DNA, the CDR3 is TGTGCCTGGAGTGGCTCAGGGGTTCCCTACGAGCAGTACTTC.

This clone was seen only a few times. The chain carries TRBV28 and TRBJ2-3; 7 bases line up with TRBD2. This CDR3 region has 14 residues. The V and J ends lost 10 bases and 8 bases, in that order; junction bases with no gene match: 15. Germline CDR1 MDHEN, CDR2 SYDVKM. In nucleotides, the CDR3 is TGTGCCATACAACAAAGCGCGGGAGATGGTACGCAGTATTTT. Translation gives CAIQQSAGDGTQYF.

The genes are TRBV10-3 and TRBJ2-2, with D possibly matching TRBD2 (6 bases). Germline lookup yields CDR1 ENHRY and CDR2 SYGVKD. Trimming removed 4 bases at V and 7 bases at J, with 10 bases between. The length of the CDR3 is 13 residues. CDR3 residues: CAISGSGSGELFF. In DNA form, the CDR3 reads TGTGCCATCAGTGGTAGCGGAAGCGGGGAGCTGTTTTTT.

The V and J genes are TRBV11-2 and TRBJ2-5; 12 nucleotides line up with TRBD2. The trim removed 5 bases at V and 1 base at J, leaving 11 bases unmatched. The CDR3 extends over 18 amino acids. Germline V CDR1 and CDR2: SGHAT, FQNNGV. The CDR3: CASSLRLAGVRGQETQYF. DNA of the CDR3: TGTGCCAGCAGCCTCAGACTAGCGGGAGTTCGGGGCCAAGAGACCCAGTACTTC.

The CDR3 sequence is CASSQGGLDRVGEQYF. CDR3 sequence (DNA): TGCGCCAGCAGCCAAGGGGGCCTTGACCGGGTTGGTGAGCAGTACTTC. V usage is TRBV4-1 and J usage is TRBJ2-5, with a tentative D call TRBD1 (5 bases). CDR3 length: 16 amino acids. Trimming cost V 1 base and J 11 bases, with 23 bases left between them. CDR1 and CDR2 from the germline V gene are MGHRA and YSYEKL.

The chain has TRBV18 and TRBJ2-2, with 9 bases matching TRBD1. Germline trimming cut 6 bases from V and 3 bases from J; bases unmatched to any gene: 5. CDR1 and CDR2 (germline): KGHSH, LQKENI. This CDR3 contains 15 residues. Here the CDR3 reads CASSLRDRDTGELFF. The CDR3 bases are TGTGCCAGCTCTCTCCGGGACAGGGACACCGGGGAGCTGTTTTTT. The whole variable domain, filled in from reference TRBV18 and TRBJ2-2, reads NAGVMQNPRHLVRRRGQEARLRCSPMKGHSHVYWYRQLPEEGLKFMVYLQKENIIDESGMPKERFSAEFPKEGPSILRIQQVVRGDSAAYFCASSLRDRDTGELFFGEGSRLTVL.

This clone was detected only a few times. The chain couples TRBV5-4 to TRBJ2-7, with a tentative D call TRBD1 (6 bases). The germline CDR1 and CDR2 sequences are SGHNT and YYREEE (reference sequence). The CDR3 consists of 11 residues. Deletions cut 3 bases from V and 5 bases from J, with 6 bases between. The DNA for the CDR3 is TGTGCCAGCAGCTACAGGGACGAGCAGTACTTC. This encodes CASSYRDEQYF.

This clone was seen just once. The chain carries TRBV7-3 and TRBJ1-6; a weak D match, TRBD1 (5 bases). CDR3 length: 16 amino acids. CDR1 and CDR2 from the germline V gene are SGHTA and FQGTGA. V gave up 5 bases and J gave up 7 bases, with 18 bases separating them. The CDR3 DNA is TGTGCCAGCAGCCAATCAGTCCGGGGGACCAATTCACCCCTCCACTTT. Protein sequence: CASSQSVRGTNSPLHF.

The V gene is TRBV27, the J gene TRBJ1-3; a weak D match, TRBD1 (5 bases). Trimming stripped 0 bases from V and 4 bases from J, with 10 bases between. From germline, CDR1 is MNHEY and CDR2 SMNVEV (reference sequence). There are 15 residues in the CDR3. The CDR3 here is CASSLSGGVGNTIYF. The CDR3 DNA follows: TGTGCCAGCAGTTTATCGGGGGGGGTAGGAAACACCATATATTTT.

The rearrangement links TRBV4-1 to TRBJ2-7, with TRBD2 matching over 8 bases. Germline V gene lookup returns CDR1 MGHRA and CDR2 YSYEKL. J gave up 4 bases and V 0 bases, and 8 bases lay outside the gene matches. The CDR3 has 16 amino acids. The CDR3 sequence is CASSQDLSGGYYEQYF. The CDR3 DNA reads TGCGCCAGCAGCCAAGATCTGAGCGGGGGCTATTACGAGCAGTACTTC.

This chain links TRBV27 with TRBJ1-6, with D unclear. Germline CDR1 is MNHEY and CDR2 is SMNVEV (reference sequence). The CDR3 sequence is 12 residues long. Trimming removed 6 bases at V and 7 bases at J, with 7 bases between. The CDR3 here is CASSLQNSPLHF. DNA of the CDR3: TGTGCCAGCAGCCTACAGAATTCACCCCTCCACTTT.

V and J are TRBV9 and TRBJ1-6; D remains unclear. Germline CDR1 SGDLS, CDR2 YYNGEE. This CDR3 spans 15 amino acids. The V end lost 0 bases, the J end lost 10 bases, and 14 bases lay between the germline ends. The CDR3 DNA follows: TGTGCCAGCAGCGTAGCTTCGTGGGGAGAATCACCCCTCCACTTT. It is translated as CASSVASWGESPLHF.

CDR3 region: CASSRQGSQPQHF. CDR3 nucleotides: TGTGCCAGCAGTAGACAGGGGTCGCAGCCCCAGCATTTT. This chain uses TRBV2 with TRBJ1-5; TRBD1 aligns across 8 bases. The J segment lost 7 bases and the V segment lost 5 bases, leaving 4 bases of the junction unmatched. The CDR3 consists of 13 residues. CDR1 SNHLY and CDR2 FYNNEI come from the germline V gene.

The chain links TRBV12-5 to TRBJ2-1; D ambiguous. V was pared by 1 base and J by 9 bases, with 10 bases between. The CDR3 loop spans 13 amino acids. Looked up from germline, CDR1 is LGHNT and CDR2 is FRNRAP. The CDR3 protein is CASGLAQLSEQFF. The CDR3 bases are TGTGCTAGTGGTTTGGCACAGTTGAGTGAGCAGTTCTTC.

This clone was found a few times. V usage is TRBV5-1 and J usage is TRBJ1-2; 10 bases line up with TRBD1. The J segment lost 3 bases and the V segment lost 4 bases, leaving 15 bases of the junction unmatched. Germline CDR1 SGHRS, CDR2 YFSETQ. This CDR3 is built from 18 residues. The CDR3 coding sequence is TGCGCCAGCAGCCGAAGTAGGGACAGGGGTAGCGTCGACTATGGCTACACCTTC. As protein: CASSRSRDRGSVDYGYTF.

This chain connects TRBV7-2 to TRBJ2-2; TRBD2 matches 12 bases. The CDR3 has 17 residues. With V trimmed by 5 bases and J by 3 bases, 7 bases remained unmatched. In germline, CDR1 is SGHTA, CDR2 FQGNSA. This chain's CDR3 is CASSPQTSGSYTGELFF. Here the CDR3 DNA reads TGTGCCAGCAGCCCTCAGACTAGCGGGAGTTACACCGGGGAGCTGTTTTTT.

This clone has more than one count but fewer than ten. This chain joins TRBV7-9 and TRBJ2-3; D is undetermined. The CDR3 is 12 residues long. V gave up 4 bases and J gave up 2 bases, with 4 bases separating them. Germline lookup yields CDR1 SEHNR and CDR2 FQNEAQ (reference sequence). The CDR3 protein is CASSWPTDTQYF. The DNA for the CDR3 is TGTGCCAGCAGCTGGCCCACAGATACGCAGTATTTT.

The chain carries TRBV6-4 and TRBJ1-2; 8 positions agree with TRBD1. Germline V gives CDR1 MRHNA, CDR2 SNTAGT. The length of the CDR3 is 13 residues. With 6 bases clipped from V and 3 bases from J, the junction kept 3 bases outside the gene matches. CDR3 bases: TGTGCCAGCAGCCCGACAGGGGACTATGGCTACACCTTC. Its translation is CASSPTGDYGYTF.

V and J are TRBV28 and TRBJ1-5; D might be TRBD1 (6 bases). The CDR3 length is 15 residues. Trimming cost V 4 bases and J 3 bases, with 13 bases left between them. CDR1 is MDHEN and CDR2 is SYDVKM in the germline V gene. The CDR3, as DNA: TGTGCCAGCAGTTGGTCGGGACACCCCAATCAGCCCCAGCATTTT. Residues: CASSWSGHPNQPQHF.

V and J are TRBV21-1 and TRBJ1-5. TRBV21-1 is classified as a pseudogene. The CDR3 runs to 15 residues. The CDR3 loop is CASSKVGDSNQPQHF. The CDR3 nucleotides are TGTGCCAGCAGCAAAGTCGGGGATAGCAATCAGCCCCAGCATTTT.

J is TRBJ1-2 and V is TRBV19; 9 positions match TRBD1. The CDR3 contains 15 residues. J was trimmed by 4 bases and V by 3 bases; bases with no gene match: 6. In germline, CDR1 is LNHDA, CDR2 SQIVND (reference sequence). CDR3 DNA sequence: TGTGCCAGTAGTATGATTCAGACAGGGGGCTATGGCTACACCTTC. Residues: CASSMIQTGGYGYTF.

This clone showed up just a few times. This sequence joins TRBV18 and TRBJ1-5, with D hard to call. The CDR3 covers 13 residues. Germline V gene data show CDR1 as KGHSH and CDR2 as LQKENI. V dropped 1 base and J dropped 4 bases, with 5 bases sitting between them. CDR3: CASSPLENQPQHF. For the CDR3, the DNA is TGTGCCAGCTCACCACTAGAGAATCAGCCCCAGCATTTT.

This clone was seen a handful of times. This rearrangement joins TRBV9 to TRBJ2-7; TRBD2 matches at 7 bases. The CDR3 has 15 amino acids. Trimming cost V 4 bases and J 2 bases; bases outside gene matches: 9. In germline, CDR1 is SGDLS, CDR2 YYNGEE. In nucleotides, the CDR3 is TGTGCCAGCAGCCCCCGACTAGCCGCCCCCTACGAGCAGTACTTC. It translates to CASSPRLAAPYEQYF.

This clone has only a few counts. This chain links TRBV27 with TRBJ2-7, with D maybe TRBD1 (6 bases). The germline V gene has CDR1 MNHEY and CDR2 SMNVEV (reference sequence). The CDR3 runs to 16 residues. V shed 4 bases and J shed 2 bases, with 18 bases lying between them. CDR3 in amino acids: CASSSLTGPTAYEQYF. DNA of the CDR3: TGTGCCAGCAGTTCCTTGACAGGACCCACCGCCTACGAGCAGTACTTC.

The CDR3 DNA sequence: TGCGCCAGCAGCCAAGGGGGCAACGGGCAGTACTTC. It translates to CASSQGGNGQYF. V is TRBV4-1 and J is TRBJ2-7; maybe TRBD1 (5 bases). From germline, CDR1 is MGHRA and CDR2 YSYEKL. The CDR3 is made up of 12 amino acids. The germline V and J ends were trimmed by 1 base and 9 bases, with 10 bases remaining between them.

The V gene is TRBV9, the J gene TRBJ2-1, with TRBD1 matching over 7 bases. The germline CDR1 and CDR2 sequences are SGDLS and YYNGEE. Trimming removed 3 bases from V and 3 bases from J; junction bases left unmatched: 9. This CDR3 region has 16 residues. The CDR3 coding sequence is TGTGCCAGCAGCGCCAGACAGGGTCCGAACTACAATGAGCAGTTCTTC. Translation gives CASSARQGPNYNEQFF.

The chain has TRBV25-1 and TRBJ1-5; D perhaps matches TRBD1 (5 bases). The V gene lost 3 bases and the J gene lost 2 bases, with 14 bases spanning the gap. This CDR3 has 16 residues. CDR1 is MGHDK and CDR2 is SYGVNS in the germline V gene. The CDR3 DNA is TGTGCCAGCAGTGATTCTCGGACGGGGGGCAATCAGCCCCAGCATTTT. This sequence encodes CASSDSRTGGNQPQHF.

The chain is built from TRBV6-1 and TRBJ2-1; D is perhaps TRBD2 (5 bases). The germline CDR1 and CDR2 sequences are MNHNS and SASEGT. Trimming shortened V by 8 bases and J by 3 bases, and 17 bases separated the two germline ends. CDR3 length: 15 residues. CDR3 in DNA: TGTGCCAGCGTACCTAGCCGAAATGACTACAATGAGCAGTTCTTC. It specifies CASVPSRNDYNEQFF.

The V gene is TRBV19, the J gene TRBJ1-1, with D maybe TRBD1 (5 bases). Germline V gives CDR1 LNHDA, CDR2 SQIVND (reference sequence). Trimming stripped 7 bases from V and 4 bases from J, with 13 bases between. The CDR3 length is 13 residues. The DNA of the CDR3 is TGTGCCAGTAACTCGGAGGGGCCCACTGAAGCTTTCTTT. Its protein is CASNSEGPTEAFF.

The chain employs TRBV9 and TRBJ2-1; the match to TRBD2 covers 11 bases. The junction had 6 bases not matched to a gene; V was cut back by 0 bases and J by 7 bases. CDR1 and CDR2 (germline): SGDLS, YYNGEE. The CDR3 is 16 residues long. CDR3 DNA: TGTGCCAGCAGCGTAGGGTCTAGCGGGGGGATAAATGAGCAGTTCTTC. This gives the protein CASSVGSSGGINEQFF.